Presented here are 2 T cell receptor beta chains from one specimen sequenced in a study of T cells after posttransplantation cyclophosphamide (TCRdb year 2016). The sample's treatment or condition label, in plain terms: high-dose cyclophosphamide on days +3 and +4 as single-agent GVHD prophylaxis. For conditioning, the PTCy patients got busulfan and fludarabine, then a related or unrelated marrow graft, followed by cyclophosphamide on days +3 and +4. The receptor library was made with the immunoSEQ multiplex PCR assay. Not all clones reach the TCRdb copy of this immuneACCESS table, which keeps in-frame sequences only. Checked studies attribute under half of the gap to unresolved V genes and leave the rest unexplained. This sample has about 36,000 clones in its table, and 78% of those were observed once. Together, the top ten hold roughly 7.4% of the sample. This material consisted of CD4+ T cells sorted from blood, taken 1,900 to 2,000 days after a stem cell transplant with posttransplant cyclophosphamide. Receptors originate from a female patient in her thirties or forties who received an allogeneic stem cell transplant from a related donor, was CMV-positive, and had no GVHD. It is possible that, after a transplant, some T cells come from the graft donor.

The chain joins TRBV6-4 to TRBJ1-6; weak D call: TRBD1 (6 bases). Germline assignment: CDR1 MRHNA and CDR2 SNTAGT. Trimming removed 4 bases from V and 0 bases from J, with 7 bases in between. The CDR3 runs 15 residues. CDR3 loop: CASSVDSSYNSPLHF. For the CDR3, the DNA is TGTGCCAGCAGTGTGGACAGCTCCTATAATTCACCCCTCCACTTT.

This clone was detected only a few times. V is TRBV10-1 and J is TRBJ2-1, with a weak D call TRBD2 (7 bases). V was cut by 4 bases and J by 2 bases, with 9 bases left in between. This CDR3 is 14 amino acids long. Germline CDR1 WNHNN, CDR2 SYGVQD (reference sequence). The CDR3 loop is CASSAGGAYNEQFF. CDR3 sequence (DNA): TGCGCCAGCAGTGCGGGGGGCGCCTACAATGAGCAGTTCTTC.